This T cell receptor (beta chain) was identified in a study of type 1 and type 2 diabetes patients. Amplification started from genomic DNA. Amplification of the beta chain CDR3 used 30 forward and 13 reverse multiplex primers. MiXCR, run by TCRdb on the multiplex PCR reads, gives a single entry per CDR3 protein. The table records 250,000 or so distinct CDR3 sequences, roughly 48% of them present only once. Trimming took off 6 bases at V and 5 bases at J, with 12 bases between the two ends. In germline, CDR1 is MDHEN, CDR2 SYDVKM. The CDR3 has 13 residues. The sequence was collected from a man in his late teens or twenties with type 2 diabetes. The chain is built from TRBV28 and TRBJ2-3; D unresolved. The sample was peripheral blood mononuclear cells (PBMCs). The CDR3 coding sequence is TGTGCCAGCAGGACACCTGGTTTAGATACGCAGTATTTT. Its translation is CASRTPGLDTQYF.